These 29 T cell receptor beta chains were sequenced from one sample in a study of cytotoxic CD8 clonotypes in ibrutinib-treated CLL. Here immunoSEQ multiplex PCR was the method, and the copy in TCRdb shows in-frame clones only, minus some. The table lists approximately 280,000 clones, roughly four fifths of them singletons, with about 5.3% in the top ten. The sample was PBMCs, taken at disease progression, from a patient treated with ibrutinib. These receptor sequences come from a human donor with chronic lymphocytic leukemia.

V gene TRBV29-1 combines with J gene TRBJ2-3; 7 bases align to TRBD2. This CDR3 region has 14 residues. Per the germline V gene, CDR1 is SQVTM and CDR2 is ANQGSEA. V shed 7 bases, J shed 2 bases, and the junction held 9 bases outside the gene matches. For the CDR3, the DNA is TGCAGCGCCCCCCAAAGCGGGGCCACAGATACGCAGTATTTT. Translated: CSAPQSGATDTQYF.

V is TRBV6-5 and J is TRBJ2-5; TRBD2 is a possible D gene (5 bases). V dropped 5 bases and J dropped 3 bases, with 13 bases sitting between them. Germline V gene sequence: CDR1 MNHEY, CDR2 SVGAGI. The CDR3 runs 14 residues. CDR3 in DNA: TGTGCCAGCAGTCCCCTAGGAGGAAAAGAGACCCAGTACTTC. It encodes CASSPLGGKETQYF.

This chain uses TRBV9 with TRBJ2-5, with 16 bases identical to TRBD2. This CDR3 comprises 18 residues. V lost 3 bases to trimming and J lost 5 bases; unmatched junction nucleotides: 10. The germline CDR1 and CDR2 sequences are SGDLS and YYNGEE. The CDR3 is CASSAGLAGGPSWETQYF. The CDR3 DNA follows: TGTGCCAGCAGCGCGGGACTAGCGGGAGGGCCTTCTTGGGAGACCCAGTACTTC.

This CDR3 reads CSVQTDLYNEQFF. The CDR3, as DNA: TGCAGCGTTCAGACAGACCTATACAATGAGCAGTTCTTC. The rearrangement uses TRBV29-1 and TRBJ2-1; possible D gene TRBD1, 5 bases. Between the trimmed V and J ends, which lost 5 bases and 4 bases, there was a span of 12 bases. The CDR3 has 13 amino acids. CDR1 is SQVTM, CDR2 ANQGSEA, per germline.

The V call is TRBV6-6, the J call TRBJ2-7, with TRBD1 matching 9 bases. V was pared by 5 bases and J by 2 bases, with 4 bases of the junction left unmatched. Germline V gives CDR1 MNHNY, CDR2 SVGAGI (reference sequence). This CDR3 has 14 residues. The CDR3 nucleotides read TGTGCCAGCAGTAAGGACAGGGGCCCCTACGAGCAGTACTTC. This gives the protein CASSKDRGPYEQYF.

The CDR3 sequence is CASGTENEKLFF. For the CDR3, the DNA is TGTGCCAGCGGGACAGAAAATGAAAAACTGTTTTTT. The chain uses TRBV7-9 and TRBJ1-4; TRBD1 aligns across 7 bases. The CDR3 contains 12 residues. V lost 8 bases, J lost 5 bases, and 2 bases stayed unmatched. Germline-derived CDR1 and CDR2 are SEHNR and FQNEAQ (reference sequence).

The genes are TRBV7-2 and TRBJ2-7; D remains unclear. The CDR3 sequence is 13 residues long. CDR1 is SGHTA, CDR2 FQGNSA, per germline. The V end was cut by 5 bases, the J end by 6 bases, with 14 bases between. The CDR3: CASSPPSGFEQYF. DNA for the CDR3: TGTGCCAGCAGCCCGCCCTCCGGGTTCGAGCAGTACTTC.

The chain links TRBV6-5 to TRBJ1-6, with D tentatively TRBD1 (6 bases). V was trimmed by 4 bases and J by 4 bases, leaving 8 bases between them. Looked up from germline, CDR1 is MNHEY and CDR2 is SVGAGI. The CDR3 is 14 residues long. In DNA, the CDR3 is TGTGCCAGCAGTTCCACAGGGTATAATTCACCCCTCCACTTT. Its protein product is CASSSTGYNSPLHF.

The chain couples TRBV29-1 to TRBJ2-7; D is perhaps TRBD1 or TRBD2 (5 bases each). Trimming shortened V by 7 bases and J by 2 bases, and 12 bases separated the two germline ends. This CDR3 is built from 12 residues. From germline, CDR1 is SQVTM and CDR2 ANQGSEA. The CDR3, as DNA: TGCAGCGCAGTGGGGGAAGCCTACGAGCAGTACTTC. Amino acids: CSAVGEAYEQYF.

The rearrangement links TRBV19 to TRBJ1-1; TRBD1 agrees at 7 bases. The CDR3 covers 15 residues. V lost 4 bases to trimming and J lost 1 base; unmatched junction nucleotides: 6. Germline V lookup: CDR1 LNHDA, CDR2 SQIVND (reference sequence). The CDR3, as DNA: TGTGCCAGTAGTACCAGGGGGGGTGGGAACACTGAAGCTTTCTTT. Translation gives CASSTRGGGNTEAFF.

The V and J genes are TRBV23-1 and TRBJ1-1; D uncertain. TRBV23-1 is known as an ORF, though its function is uncertain. This CDR3 spans 12 amino acids. Trimming shortened V by 4 bases and J by 4 bases, and 7 bases separated the two germline ends. In nucleotides, the CDR3 is TGCGCCAGCAGTCGGACCGGCACTGAAGCTTTCTTT. This translates into CASSRTGTEAFF.

The chain uses TRBV19 and TRBJ1-5; D perhaps matches TRBD1 (5 bases). Germline V gene lookup returns CDR1 LNHDA and CDR2 SQIVND (reference sequence). The CDR3 runs to 15 residues. V lost 7 bases and J lost 0, with 13 bases in between. The CDR3, as DNA: TGTGCCAGTACCCTCGGGGCCCTTAGCAATCAGCCCCAGCATTTT. Amino acid sequence: CASTLGALSNQPQHF.

This sequence joins TRBV10-3 and TRBJ2-7; 10 positions agree with TRBD1. There are 15 residues in the CDR3. V was pared by 6 bases and J by 0 bases, with 5 bases of the junction left unmatched. Germline CDR1 and CDR2: ENHRY and SYGVKD. The CDR3 DNA reads TGTGCCATCAGAGTTGGGACAGGGGCCTCCTACGAGCAGTACTTC. Encoded protein: CAIRVGTGASYEQYF.

V usage is TRBV4-2 and J usage is TRBJ1-5, with D perhaps matching TRBD1 (6 bases). Germline V lookup: CDR1 LGHNA, CDR2 YNFKEQ. CDR3 length: 16 residues. Trimming removed 0 bases from V and 3 bases from J, with 12 bases in between. The CDR3 reads CASSQDDHRANQPQHF. The DNA for the CDR3 is TGTGCCAGCAGCCAAGACGACCACAGGGCCAATCAGCCCCAGCATTTT.

This clone was counted a few times. The V and J genes are TRBV7-8 and TRBJ2-3, with 9 bases matching TRBD2. In germline, CDR1 is SGHVS, CDR2 FQNEAQ. Unmatched junction bases numbered 8, after V lost 8 bases and J lost 2 bases. The CDR3 totals 15 residues. CDR3 DNA sequence: TGTGCCAGCGTCCTAAGCGGGGGGACCACAGATACGCAGTATTTT. Translation gives CASVLSGGTTDTQYF. The variable domain in full, with the rest retrieved from reference TRBV7-8 and TRBJ2-3, is GAGVSQSPRYKVAKRGQDVALRCDPISGHVSLFWYQQALGQGPEFLTYFQNEAQLDKSGLPSDRFFAERPEGSVSTLKIQRTQQEDSAVYLCASVLSGGTTDTQYFGPGTRLTVL.

Turning to this clone: Other DNA sequences in this specimen translate into the identical CDR3. This chain uses TRBV11-2 with TRBJ2-7; D is unresolved. Trimming cost V 3 bases and J 1 base, with 7 bases left between them. CDR3 size: 13 residues. From germline, CDR1 is SGHAT and CDR2 FQNNGV. CDR3 protein: CASSFLGSYEQYF. CDR3 coding DNA: TGTGCCAGCAGCTTTCTTGGTTCCTACGAGCAGTACTTC.

This sequence joins TRBV6-1 and TRBJ1-2; D is perhaps TRBD1 (5 bases). Germline V lookup: CDR1 MNHNS, CDR2 SASEGT. CDR3 size: 12 residues. Trimming cost V 7 bases and J 4 bases, with 10 bases left between them. The CDR3, as DNA: TGTGCCAGCAATCGGGGGTCCTATGGCTACACCTTC. This sequence encodes CASNRGSYGYTF.

The chain links TRBV9 to TRBJ2-7; TRBD1 matches 7 bases. From germline, CDR1 is SGDLS and CDR2 YYNGEE. Trimming cost V 0 bases and J 2 bases; bases outside gene matches: 5. The CDR3 totals 15 residues. CDR3 DNA: TGTGCCAGCAGCGTAGAGGACAGGAGACCCTACGAGCAGTACTTC. It translates to CASSVEDRRPYEQYF.

The chain employs TRBV29-1 and TRBJ2-5; TRBD1 aligns across 7 bases. V shed 3 bases, J shed 5 bases, and the junction held 6 bases outside the gene matches. The length of the CDR3 is 13 residues. Germline V gives CDR1 SQVTM, CDR2 ANQGSEA. CDR3: CSVDIDRAETQYF. The CDR3 DNA reads TGCAGCGTTGATATTGACAGGGCGGAGACCCAGTACTTC.

The chain uses TRBV10-2 and TRBJ2-3; 10 nucleotides agree with TRBD2. The CDR3 is 17 amino acids. Germline lookup yields CDR1 WSHSY and CDR2 SAAADI. V lost 6 bases, J lost 1 base, and 10 bases stayed unmatched. The CDR3 sequence: CASRRTSGTSGTDTQYF. The CDR3 DNA is TGCGCCAGCAGGCGAACCTCGGGGACTAGCGGCACAGATACGCAGTATTTT.

This clone was found a few times. This chain connects TRBV7-9 to TRBJ2-7; D is perhaps TRBD1 (6 bases). The ends were cut back, 5 bases at V and 4 bases at J, with 9 bases in the middle. Germline values: CDR1 SEHNR, CDR2 FQNEAQ (reference sequence). The CDR3 is 12 residues long. This chain's CDR3 is CASSVQGYEQYF. The DNA of the CDR3 is TGTGCCAGCAGCGTTCAGGGGTACGAGCAGTACTTC.

Regarding this clone: Other DNA sequences from this sample encode an identical CDR3 as well. V usage is TRBV20-1 and J usage is TRBJ2-7; D gene unclear. Germline CDR1 reads DFQATT; CDR2 reads SNEGSKA (reference sequence). Trimming took 3 bases from V and 4 from J, leaving 7 bases between them. The length of the CDR3 is 11 residues. Written as DNA, the CDR3 is TGCAGTGCTAGTAGATTATACGAGCAGTACTTC. It yields the protein CSASRLYEQYF.

The chain's CDR3 is CASSVVAGVPTGELFF. In DNA, the CDR3 is TGTGCCAGCAGCGTGGTAGCGGGAGTCCCCACCGGGGAGCTGTTTTTT. This chain links TRBV9 with TRBJ2-2, with 9 bases lining up with TRBD2. Trimming removed 2 bases from V and 4 bases from J; junction bases left unmatched: 6. Per the germline V gene, CDR1 is SGDLS and CDR2 is YYNGEE. This CDR3 is built from 16 residues.

This chain joins TRBV7-9 and TRBJ2-1; the D gene is possibly TRBD1 (5 bases). This CDR3 comprises 13 residues. Germline CDR1 reads SEHNR; CDR2 reads FQNEAQ (reference sequence). The V end was cut by 2 bases, the J end by 7 bases, with 9 bases between. The CDR3: CASSLLGVNEQFF. CDR3 nucleotide sequence: TGTGCCAGCAGCTTATTAGGGGTTAATGAGCAGTTCTTC.

This chain uses TRBV9 with TRBJ2-3; D is uncertain. Trimming removed 4 bases from V and 5 bases from J, with 14 bases in between. The CDR3 runs to 14 residues. Germline lookup yields CDR1 SGDLS and CDR2 YYNGEE. CDR3 residues: CASSPAGSRDTQYF. CDR3 coding DNA: TGTGCCAGCAGCCCCGCCGGTTCGAGAGATACGCAGTATTTT.

This clone was recorded once. The chain is built from TRBV7-9 and TRBJ1-6; no clear D. The CDR3 extends over 17 amino acids. Germline V gene sequence: CDR1 SEHNR, CDR2 FQNEAQ (reference sequence). Trimming removed 4 bases at V and 0 bases at J, with 13 bases between. CDR3 nucleotides: TGTGCCAGCAGCTCTAGCAAAATAACCTCCTATAATTCACCCCTCCACTTT. As protein: CASSSSKITSYNSPLHF.

This clone was observed once. The chain is built from TRBV4-2 and TRBJ1-2; 9 bases are shared with TRBD1. The CDR3 length is 17 residues. Germline V CDR1 and CDR2: LGHNA, YNFKEQ. J lost 2 bases, V lost 4 bases, and 11 bases had no gene match. In DNA, the CDR3 is TGTGCCAGCAGCCCAAACCCGGGACAGGGATGGAACTATGGCTACACCTTC. Translated: CASSPNPGQGWNYGYTF.

J is TRBJ2-5 and V is TRBV7-9; D not certain. Germline values: CDR1 SEHNR, CDR2 FQNEAQ (reference sequence). The CDR3 runs 13 residues. Trimming took 0 bases from V and 5 from J, leaving 7 bases between them. For the CDR3, the DNA is TGTGCCAGCAGCTTAGCAGGGTGGGAGACCCAGTACTTC. This encodes CASSLAGWETQYF.

This chain uses TRBV15 with TRBJ2-7; 9 nucleotides align to TRBD1. V was clipped by 3 bases and J by 5 bases; unmatched bases: 8. Germline lookup yields CDR1 LNHNV and CDR2 YYDKDF (reference sequence). The CDR3 totals 15 residues. In DNA, the CDR3 is TGTGCCACCAGCAGTATCCGGGACAGGGCCCACGAGCAGTACTTC. Its protein is CATSSIRDRAHEQYF.